These T cell receptor beta chains were read from a single sample in a study of cytomegalovirus exposure and HLA in healthy donors. Produced via immunoSEQ multiplex PCR; TCRdb's table is partial and in-frame only. The sample lists more than 85,000 clones, more than 9.5% occurring once. The sample consisted of PBMCs. The receptors were gathered from a man in his forties or fifties in good health and CMV-seropositive. Each CDR3 is given with its conserved first and last residue. D genes are given only for firm matches. Not all rows give a size; the values are once, few, many and, for expanded clones, a class.

v_gene,len,abundance,d_gene,j_gene,CDR3nt,CDR3aa
TRBV30,14,few,TRBD1,TRBJ1-5,TGTGCCTGGTGCGCGACAGGGGGACTTCAGCCCCAGCATTTT,CAWCATGGLQPQHF
TRBV6-5,14,NA,NA,TRBJ1-2,TGTGCCAGCAGTTACTCGGATTTGGCGGCGGGCTACACCTTC,CASSYSDLAAGYTF
TRBV14,15,few,TRBD2,TRBJ2-7,TGTGCCAGCAGCAGGATCGGCGGGAGCTCCTACGAGCAGTACTTC,CASSRIGGSSYEQYF
TRBV7-8,15,few,TRBD1,TRBJ1-2,TGTGCCAGCAGCCCCCGGACAGGGGCGAACTATGGCTACACCTTC,CASSPRTGANYGYTF
TRBV5-8,17,few,TRBD2,TRBJ2-6,TGTGCCAGCGCTGGGGAGGGAAGTTATTCTGGGGCCAACGTCCTGACTTTC,CASAGEGSYSGANVLTF
TRBV10-3,15,few,TRBD2,TRBJ2-7,TGTGCCATCAGTGAATTGGCGGGAGGAAACGACGAGCAGTACTTC,CAISELAGGNDEQYF
TRBV20-1,11,NA,NA,TRBJ2-7,TGCAGTGTTAGAGGGCCCCACGAGCAGTACTTC,CSVRGPHEQYF
TRBV6-5,14,few,NA,TRBJ2-7,TGTGCCAGCAGTTCTATCTTAACAGGGCCACGAATTTATTTC,CASSSILTGPRIYF
TRBV7-9,15,NA,NA,TRBJ2-7,TGTGCCAGCAGCAAAGGGCCCCTGGGGGGTTACGAGCAGTACTTC,CASSKGPLGGYEQYF
TRBV10-3,17,few,TRBD2,TRBJ2-5,TGTGCCATCAGTGACCCCCAAACTAGCGGGAGGGGAGAGACCCAGTACTTC,CAISDPQTSGRGETQYF
TRBV29-1,11,few,NA,TRBJ2-1,TGCAGCGGACTTCTCTACAATGAGCAGTTCTTC,CSGLLYNEQFF
TRBV9,14,few,NA,TRBJ2-7,TGTGCCAGCAGCCTAACAGGGTCCTCCTACGAGCAGTACTTC,CASSLTGSSYEQYF
TRBV11-2,15,NA,NA,TRBJ1-3,TGTGCCAGCAGCCCCCCGGGTCGCTCTGGAAACACCATATATTTT,CASSPPGRSGNTIYF
TRBV10-2,15,few,TRBD1,TRBJ2-2,TGCGCCAGCAGCCAGGGGGCTTGGAACACCGGGGAGCTGTTTTTT,CASSQGAWNTGELFF
TRBV6-5,13,few,TRBD2,TRBJ2-7,TGTGCCAGCAGGCGCGGGAGGGCCGACGAGCAGTACTTC,CASRRGRADEQYF
TRBV27,13,NA,NA,TRBJ1-2,TGTGCCAGCAGTCAGGGACTGGACTATGGCTACACCTTC,CASSQGLDYGYTF
TRBV29-1,11,few,NA,TRBJ1-1,TGCAGCGTTGTACGGTCCACTGAAGCTTTCTTT,CSVVRSTEAFF
TRBV28,18,few,NA,TRBJ2-1,TGTGCCAGCAGTTTAGTGGTGGGGGGGGTGGGGGCGCGCAATGAGCAGTTCTTC,CASSLVVGGVGARNEQFF
TRBV6-4,13,few,TRBD1,TRBJ1-1,TGTGCCAGCAGTCCAGAGACAGGGATGGAAGCTTTCTTT,CASSPETGMEAFF
TRBV10-3,15,once,NA,TRBJ2-7,TGTGCCATCAGTGAGTCTTACGGAGGGTTCTACGAGCAGTACTTC,CAISESYGGFYEQYF
TRBV18,16,few,TRBD2,TRBJ2-7,TGTGCCAGCTCACCACCTTCACTAGCGGCCCCCTACGAGCAGTACTTC,CASSPPSLAAPYEQYF